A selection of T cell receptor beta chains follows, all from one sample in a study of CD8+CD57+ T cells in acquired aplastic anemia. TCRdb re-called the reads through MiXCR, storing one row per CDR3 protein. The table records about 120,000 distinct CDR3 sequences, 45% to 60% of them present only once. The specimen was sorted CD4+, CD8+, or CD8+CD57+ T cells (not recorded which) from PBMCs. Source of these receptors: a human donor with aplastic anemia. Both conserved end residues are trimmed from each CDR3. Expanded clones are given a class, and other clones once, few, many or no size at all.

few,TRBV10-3,AISKQTNTEAF
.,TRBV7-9,ASSLGAGYEQY
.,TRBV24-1,AMGQGSTDTQY
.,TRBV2,ASTYGTNSYEQY
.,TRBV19,ASDSREGRTDTQY
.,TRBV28,ASRRRTASNTEAF
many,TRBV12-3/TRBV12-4,ASSRGRGRGNNQPQH
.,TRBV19,ASTENRGMRQPQH
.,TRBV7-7,ASSLVRPIYVLT
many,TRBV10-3,AISEPPSYEQY
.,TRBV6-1,ASSKQGTTEAF
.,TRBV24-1,ATSSGTGKLF
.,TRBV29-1,SVEDLAEAF
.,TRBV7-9,ASSLDIYNSPLH
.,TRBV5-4,ASSLEGRDNYGYT
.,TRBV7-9,ASRGQGGQPQH
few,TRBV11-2,ASSVVGTGDNYGYT
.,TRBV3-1,ASSVLAVSYEQY
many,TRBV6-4,ASSGTDNNEQF
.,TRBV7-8,ASSYLTLAGEGETQY
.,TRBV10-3,ASSWSGRETQY
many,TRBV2,ASSGLAGDTGELF
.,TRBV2,ASSGAANEKLF
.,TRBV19,ASSIGGSNNEQY
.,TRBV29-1,STGQQLGETQY
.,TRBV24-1,ATSDTVPSYISEQF
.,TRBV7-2,ASSLDRVGYEQY
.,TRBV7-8,ASRQGSSYEQY
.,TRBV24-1,ATSDSSGGLYNEQF
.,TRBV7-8,ASRDDSATDTQY
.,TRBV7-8,ASSQAAGNTGELF
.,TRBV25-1,ASGQGGDRPQH
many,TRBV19,AISDSLGNQPQH
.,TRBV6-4,ASSDTGQALYGYT
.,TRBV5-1,ASSYETGHHGDEQF
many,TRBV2,ASSERWPGNTEAF
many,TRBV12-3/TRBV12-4,ASSPRKLGSGEQF
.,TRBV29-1,SVGQETQY
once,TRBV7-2,ASSLAPGYEETQY
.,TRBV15,ATSSGHTGGNQPQH
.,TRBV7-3,ASSLVAGRGYTQY
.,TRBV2,ASSEEGSGSPLH
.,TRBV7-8,ASSLYRPEGGYT
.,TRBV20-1,SARDGIGINQPQH
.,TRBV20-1,SASRSGRSNEQF
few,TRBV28,ASSLTADSPLH
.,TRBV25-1,ASSEFGREVDEKLF
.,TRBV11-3,ASSSRTRGAGELF
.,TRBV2,ASRRAGITDTQY
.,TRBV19,ASSMRLPQETQY
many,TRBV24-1,ATSDLVQGASYEQY
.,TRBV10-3,AISEAHSPLH